The sequence of this TCR beta chain was determined in a study of T cell repertoires in cytomegalovirus infection. For the study at large: Public TCR beta signatures marked donors with CMV infection and the matching HLA.

The germline V gene has CDR1 SGHTA and CDR2 FQGNSA. The CDR3 is 14 amino acids. The V segment lost 5 bases and the J segment 7 bases; nucleotides outside the gene matches: 7. TCRdb independently ran MiXCR on the reads; one entry per CDR3 protein. This table holds about 240,000 distinct CDR3 sequences, around 6.6% found once. Study-wide findings and caveats: In two of eight donors, the top clonotype was HLA-C-restricted CMV-specific. Carriers of CMV and the relevant HLA type were discriminated by public TCR beta frequency.

This clonotype was counted ten times or more. Its specificity is not known. Material: PBMCs. This sequence was found in a human donor in good health (CMV status not recorded). Some clones in this sample may be carry-over from other donors' samples. The genes are TRBV7-2 and TRBJ1-5, with 8 bases identical to TRBD1. The CDR3 protein is CASSIGTGGQPQHF. DNA of the CDR3: TGTGCCAGCAGCATAGGGACAGGCGGCCAGCCCCAGCATTTT.